This T cell receptor beta chain was identified in a study of cytomegalovirus exposure and HLA in healthy donors. At the level of the study: Earlier, roughly 120 million unique TCR beta sequences were recovered from roughly 180 million T cells by an analysis. Findings and caveats of the study: Relative to the approximately 630-donor mean, N-insertions were reportedly fewer in an Asian-associated ancestry cluster in a later analysis. An observed cluster of highly shared sequence variants was recorded as a likely sequencing artifact.

This PCR relied on a set of 60 Vbeta primers and 13 Jbeta primers. Sequenced by immunoSEQ multiplex PCR; TCRdb stores in-frame clones only, minus some. The sample includes approximately 180,000 clones, under 90% of them seen just once. To note about this clone: Its antigen is undetermined.

V dropped 4 bases and J dropped 2; count of bases not matched to a gene: 8. Germline assignment: CDR1 SGHRS and CDR2 YFSETQ. CDR3 length: 16 residues. Donors likely had unrecorded immune exposures despite being nominally healthy when sampled. The TCR sequence derives from a man aged 18 to 30 in good health and CMV-seronegative. The rearrangement joins TRBV5-1 to TRBJ2-3; TRBD2 aligns across 9 bases. Input material: PBMCs. The CDR3 region is CASSNRLAEITDTQYF. CDR3 DNA sequence: TGCGCCAGCAGCAACAGACTAGCGGAGATCACAGATACGCAGTATTTT. Looking up the rest from reference TRBV5-1 and TRBJ2-3 gives the full variable domain: KAGVTQTPRYLIKTRGQQVTLSCSPISGHRSVSWYQQTPGQGLQFLFEYFSETQRNKGNFPGRFSGRQFSNSRSEMNVSTLELGDSALYLCASSNRLAEITDTQYFGPGTRLTVL.